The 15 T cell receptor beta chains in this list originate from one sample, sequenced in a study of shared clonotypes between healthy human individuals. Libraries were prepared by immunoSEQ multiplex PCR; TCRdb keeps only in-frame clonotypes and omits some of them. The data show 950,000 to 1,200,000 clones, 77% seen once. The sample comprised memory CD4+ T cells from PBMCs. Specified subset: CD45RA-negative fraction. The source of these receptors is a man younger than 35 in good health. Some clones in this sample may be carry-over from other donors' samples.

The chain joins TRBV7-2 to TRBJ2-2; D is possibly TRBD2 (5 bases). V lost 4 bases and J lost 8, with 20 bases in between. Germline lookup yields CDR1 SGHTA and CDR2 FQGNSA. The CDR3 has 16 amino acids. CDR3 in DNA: TGTGCCAGCAGCTCCAGCCGAGGGTGGAGCGGTGGGGAGCTGTTTTTT. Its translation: CASSSSRGWSGGELFF.

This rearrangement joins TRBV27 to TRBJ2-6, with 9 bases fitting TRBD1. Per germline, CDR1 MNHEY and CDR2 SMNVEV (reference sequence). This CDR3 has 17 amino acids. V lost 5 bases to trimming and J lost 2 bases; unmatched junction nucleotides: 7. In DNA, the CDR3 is TGTGCCAGCAGTCCGGGACAGGGAGGGGCTGGGGCCAACGTCCTGACTTTC. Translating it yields CASSPGQGGAGANVLTF.

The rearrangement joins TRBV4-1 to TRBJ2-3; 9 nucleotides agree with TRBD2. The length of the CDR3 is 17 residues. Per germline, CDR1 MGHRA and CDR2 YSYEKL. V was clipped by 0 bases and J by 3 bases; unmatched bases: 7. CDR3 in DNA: TGCGCCAGCAGCCAAGATGGCGGGAGGGCCTATACAGATACGCAGTATTTT. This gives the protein CASSQDGGRAYTDTQYF.

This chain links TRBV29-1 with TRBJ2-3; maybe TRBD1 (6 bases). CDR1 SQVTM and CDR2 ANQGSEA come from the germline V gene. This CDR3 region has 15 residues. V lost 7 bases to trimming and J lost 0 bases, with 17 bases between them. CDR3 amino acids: CSANKGELSTDTQYF. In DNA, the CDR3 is TGCAGCGCCAATAAGGGGGAACTTAGCACAGATACGCAGTATTTT.

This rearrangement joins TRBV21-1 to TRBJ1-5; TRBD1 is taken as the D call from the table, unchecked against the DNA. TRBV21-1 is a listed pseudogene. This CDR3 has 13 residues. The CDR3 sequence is CARDRVGGQPQHF. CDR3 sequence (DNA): TGTGCCCGAGACAGGGTGGGGGGTCAGCCCCAGCATTTT.

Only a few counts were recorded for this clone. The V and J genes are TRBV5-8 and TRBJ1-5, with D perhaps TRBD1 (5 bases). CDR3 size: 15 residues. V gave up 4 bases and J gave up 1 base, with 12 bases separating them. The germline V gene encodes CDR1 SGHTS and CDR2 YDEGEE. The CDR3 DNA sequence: TGTGCCAGCAGCCCCAGGGTGAGAAGCAATCAGCCCCAGCATTTT. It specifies CASSPRVRSNQPQHF.

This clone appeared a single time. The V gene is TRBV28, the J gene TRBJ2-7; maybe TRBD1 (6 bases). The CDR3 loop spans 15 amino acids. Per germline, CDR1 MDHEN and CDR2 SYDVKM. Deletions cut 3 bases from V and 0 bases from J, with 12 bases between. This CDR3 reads CASSLGDNLSYEQYF. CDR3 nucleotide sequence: TGTGCCAGCAGTTTGGGGGACAACCTCTCCTACGAGCAGTACTTC.

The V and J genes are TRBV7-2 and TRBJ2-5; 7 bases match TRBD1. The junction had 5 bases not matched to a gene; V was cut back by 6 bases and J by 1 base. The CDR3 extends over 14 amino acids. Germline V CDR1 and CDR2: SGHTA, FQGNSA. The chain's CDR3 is CASRRQGIQETQYF. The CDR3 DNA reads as TGTGCCAGCAGACGACAGGGCATCCAAGAGACCCAGTACTTC.

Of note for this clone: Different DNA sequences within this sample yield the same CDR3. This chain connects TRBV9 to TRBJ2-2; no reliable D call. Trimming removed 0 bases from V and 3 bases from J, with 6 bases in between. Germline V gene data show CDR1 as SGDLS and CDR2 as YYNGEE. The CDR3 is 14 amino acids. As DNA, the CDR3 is TGTGCCAGCAGCGTAGATTTATACACCGGGGAGCTGTTTTTT. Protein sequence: CASSVDLYTGELFF.

The DNA of the CDR3 is TGCGCCAGCAGCTTGGCCGAAAGTTGGGAGACCCAGTACTTC. Translating gives CASSLAESWETQYF. The J gene is TRBJ2-5, the V gene TRBV5-1; D is undetermined. V was pared by 0 bases and J by 5 bases, with 11 bases between. CDR3 length: 14 residues. In germline, CDR1 is SGHRS, CDR2 YFSETQ.

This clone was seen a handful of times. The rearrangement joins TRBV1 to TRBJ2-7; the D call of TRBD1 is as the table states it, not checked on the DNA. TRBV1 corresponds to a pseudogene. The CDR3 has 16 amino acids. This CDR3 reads CTSSQIWTGREYEQYF. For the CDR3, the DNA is TGCACCAGCAGCCAGATTTGGACAGGGAGGGAGTACGAGCAGTACTTC.

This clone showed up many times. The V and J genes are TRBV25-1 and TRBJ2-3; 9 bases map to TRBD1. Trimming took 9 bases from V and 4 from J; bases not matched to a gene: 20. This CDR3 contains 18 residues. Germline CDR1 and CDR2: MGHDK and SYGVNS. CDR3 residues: CARPRDRVPQSTADTQYF. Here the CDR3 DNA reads TGTGCCAGACCCCGGGACAGGGTACCGCAGAGCACAGCAGATACGCAGTATTTT.

The CDR3 sequence: CAWSVLGARESEQFF. DNA for the CDR3: TGTGCCTGGAGTGTACTTGGGGCAAGGGAGTCTGAGCAGTTCTTC. The rearrangement links TRBV30 to TRBJ2-1, with D perhaps TRBD1 or TRBD2 (5 bases each). Germline V gene lookup returns CDR1 GTSNPN and CDR2 SVGIG (reference sequence). This CDR3 has 15 amino acids. Trimming shortened V by 0 bases and J by 9 bases, and 18 bases separated the two germline ends.

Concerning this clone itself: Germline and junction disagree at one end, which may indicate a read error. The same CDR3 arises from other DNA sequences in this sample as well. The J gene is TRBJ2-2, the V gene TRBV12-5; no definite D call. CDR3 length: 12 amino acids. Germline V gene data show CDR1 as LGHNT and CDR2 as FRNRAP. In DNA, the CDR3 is TGTGCTAGTGGTCTGGTGCCCGGGGAGCTGTTTTTT. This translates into CASGLVPGELFF.

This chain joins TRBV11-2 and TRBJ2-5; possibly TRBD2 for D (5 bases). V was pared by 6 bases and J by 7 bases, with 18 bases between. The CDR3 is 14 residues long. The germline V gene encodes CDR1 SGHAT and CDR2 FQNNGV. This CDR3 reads CASRSLAGAGTQYF. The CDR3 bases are TGTGCCAGCAGATCCCTAGCCGGTGCCGGGACCCAGTACTTC. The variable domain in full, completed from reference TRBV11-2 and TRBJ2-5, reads EAGVAQSPRYKIIEKRQSVAFWCNPISGHATLYWYQQILGQGPKLLIQFQNNGVVDDSQLPKDRFSAERLKGVDSTLKIQPAKLEDSAVYLCASRSLAGAGTQYFGPGTRLLVL.